The sequence of this T cell receptor (beta chain) was determined in a study of T-cell memory formation after mild COVID-19. This clonotype was observed a few times. Via MiXCR, TCRdb re-called the 5' RACE reads, giving one row per CDR3 protein. The sample holds about 120,000 distinct CDR3 sequences, more than 15% seen once. Unmatched junction bases numbered 8, after V lost 3 bases and J lost 8 bases. This CDR3 is built from 16 residues. Germline V gene data show CDR1 as SEHNR and CDR2 as FQNEAQ (reference sequence). The sequence came from an adult woman who had mild COVID-19 (a few samples of this study predate the infection). Cell type and time point are not known. The chain couples TRBV7-9 to TRBJ2-4; 12 bases map to TRBD2. Input material: PBMCs or a T cell subset sorted from them (not recorded which). CDR3 sequence (DNA): TGTGCCAGCAGCTTCGGACTAGCGGGGACTGCAGACATTCAGTACTTC. Its translation is CASSFGLAGTADIQYF.